This TCR beta chain was recorded in a study of glioma-infiltrating T cells after dendritic cell vaccination. At the level of the study: Patients received autologous tumor lysate-pulsed dendritic cell vaccination between about 2002 and 2013. Points from the study as a whole: The cohort had few patients with full blood and tumor sets.

The PCR used 60 V beta and 13 J beta primers. TCRdb's table, derived via immunoSEQ multiplex PCR, lists solely in-frame clones and lacks some. The sample yields tens of thousands of clones, 82% seen once. This CDR3 has 13 amino acids. The germline CDR1 and CDR2 sequences are ENHRY and SYGVKD. The V segment lost 6 bases and the J segment 7 bases; nucleotides outside the gene matches: 1. This clone came up a few times. What it recognizes is unknown. The sequencing used blood, collected before dendritic cell vaccination. The chain carries TRBV10-3 and TRBJ2-1; 12 bases map to TRBD2. This TCR derives from a human donor with glioblastoma. For the CDR3, the DNA is TGTGCCATCAGCCTAGCGGGAGGGAATGAGCAGTTCTTC. This gives the protein CAISLAGGNEQFF.